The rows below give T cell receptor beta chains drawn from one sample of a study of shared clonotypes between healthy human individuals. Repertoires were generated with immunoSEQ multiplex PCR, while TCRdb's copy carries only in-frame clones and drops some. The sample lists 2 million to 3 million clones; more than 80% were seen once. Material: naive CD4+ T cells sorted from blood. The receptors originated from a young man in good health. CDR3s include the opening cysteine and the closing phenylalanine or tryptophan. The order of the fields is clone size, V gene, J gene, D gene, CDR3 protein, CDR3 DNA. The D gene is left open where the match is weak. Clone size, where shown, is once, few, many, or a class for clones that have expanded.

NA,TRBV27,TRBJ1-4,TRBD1,CASSLDRGGEKLFF,TGTGCCAGCAGCCTGGACAGGGGAGGGGAAAAACTGTTTTTT
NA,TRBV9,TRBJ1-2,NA,CASSAFPAEYGYTF,TGTGCCAGCAGCGCATTCCCTGCTGAATACGGCTACACCTTC
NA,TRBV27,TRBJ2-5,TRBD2,CASAPYPRLAGVSETQYF,TGTGCCAGCGCCCCTTACCCGCGACTAGCGGGAGTCTCGGAGACCCAGTACTTC
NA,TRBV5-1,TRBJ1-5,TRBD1,CASSAGQASNQPQHF,TGCGCCAGCAGCGCAGGACAGGCCAGCAATCAGCCCCAGCATTTT
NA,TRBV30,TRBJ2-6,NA,CAWIQAGSGANVLTF,TGTGCCTGGATTCAAGCGGGTTCCGGGGCCAACGTCCTGACTTTC
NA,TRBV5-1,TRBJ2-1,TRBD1,CASTKSPGTGLGEQFF,TGCGCCAGCACCAAGTCCCCCGGGACAGGGCTAGGGGAGCAGTTCTTC
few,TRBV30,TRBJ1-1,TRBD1,CACRVQGAPTEAFF,TGTGCCTGTAGAGTACAGGGGGCGCCCACTGAAGCTTTCTTT
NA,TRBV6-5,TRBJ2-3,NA,CASSPGFTDTQYF,TGTGCCAGCAGTCCAGGGTTCACAGATACGCAGTATTTT
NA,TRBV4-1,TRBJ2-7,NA,CASSHLAVGNYEQYF,TGCGCCAGCAGCCATTTAGCGGTTGGAAACTACGAGCAGTACTTC
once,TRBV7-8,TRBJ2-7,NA,CASSVGLETYEQYF,TGTGCCAGCAGCGTCGGACTTGAAACCTACGAGCAGTACTTC
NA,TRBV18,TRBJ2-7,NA,CASSPYSAYEQYF,TGTGCCAGCTCACCCTACAGCGCCTACGAGCAGTACTTC
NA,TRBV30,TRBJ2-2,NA,CAWARVGGELFF,TGTGCCTGGGCCAGGGTTGGCGGGGAGCTGTTTTTT
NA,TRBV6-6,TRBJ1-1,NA,CASSPPRGTEAFF,TGTGCCAGCAGTCCCCCTAGGGGTACTGAAGCTTTCTTT
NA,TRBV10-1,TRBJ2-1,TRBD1,CASSEDGTAHEQFF,TGCGCCAGCAGTGAGGATGGGACAGCGCACGAGCAGTTCTTC
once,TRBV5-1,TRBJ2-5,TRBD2,CASSLETSGSSMKTQYF,TGCGCCAGCAGCTTGGAGACTAGCGGGAGTAGTATGAAGACCCAGTACTTC
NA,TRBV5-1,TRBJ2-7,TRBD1,CASSYGQGVYEQYF,TGCGCCAGCAGCTATGGACAGGGGGTATACGAGCAGTACTTC
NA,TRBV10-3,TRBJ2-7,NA,CASQGGGYEQYF,TGTGCCAGCCAGGGAGGAGGCTACGAGCAGTACTTC
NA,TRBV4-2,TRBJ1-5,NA,CASSQDRNQPQHF,TGTGCCAGCAGCCAAGACCGCAATCAGCCCCAGCATTTT
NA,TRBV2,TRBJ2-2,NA,CASSGEGTGELFF,TGTGCCAGCAGTGGAGAGGGCACCGGGGAGCTGTTTTTT
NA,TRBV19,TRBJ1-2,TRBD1,CASSIAPTGKENGYTF,TGTGCCAGTAGTATAGCCCCGACAGGGAAGGAGAATGGCTACACCTTC
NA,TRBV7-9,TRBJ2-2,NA,CASSPRTGNTGELFF,TGTGCCAGCAGCCCCCGGACGGGAAACACCGGGGAGCTGTTTTTT
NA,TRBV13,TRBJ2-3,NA,CASSSLGAIPDTQYF,TGTGCCAGCAGCTCCCTAGGGGCAATCCCAGATACGCAGTATTTT
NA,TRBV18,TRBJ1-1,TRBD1,CASSPWTGAGTEAFF,TGTGCCAGCTCACCTTGGACAGGGGCGGGCACTGAAGCTTTCTTT
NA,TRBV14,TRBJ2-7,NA,CASSQEAEQYF,TGTGCCAGCAGCCAAGAAGCCGAGCAGTACTTC
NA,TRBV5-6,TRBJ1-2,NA,CASSGTLPNYGYTF,TGTGCCAGCAGCGGTACACTTCCGAACTATGGCTACACCTTC
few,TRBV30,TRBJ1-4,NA,CAWNRLEGKLFF,TGTGCCTGGAATAGGTTGGAAGGAAAACTGTTTTTT
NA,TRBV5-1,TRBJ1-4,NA,CASSNINENLFF,TGCGCCAGCAGCAATATTAATGAAAACCTGTTTTTT
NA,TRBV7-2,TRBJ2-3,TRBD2,CASSLVALAGGTDTQYF,TGTGCCAGCAGCTTAGTGGCACTAGCGGGAGGAACAGATACGCAGTATTTT
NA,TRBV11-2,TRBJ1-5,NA,CASSMDSSNQPQHF,TGTGCCAGCAGTATGGACAGTAGCAATCAGCCCCAGCATTTT
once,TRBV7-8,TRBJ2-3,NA,CASSFRQITDTQYF,TGTGCCAGCAGCTTTAGACAGATCACAGATACGCAGTATTTT
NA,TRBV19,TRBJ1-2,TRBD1,CASRQGGTYGYTF,TGTGCCAGTCGACAGGGGGGCACCTATGGCTACACCTTC